This entry concerns a single T cell receptor beta chain. No antigen is known for it. Base qualities are missing; no much larger clone stands one base away. In the prospective study, participants were about 18 to 90 years old, resided in about two dozen geographic areas of the United States, and were enrolled through a virtual design. To assign participants to cohorts, the prospective study relied on clinical history that participants themselves reported in a screening survey and a study questionnaire. In the prospective study, mobile phlebotomists collected whole blood, serum and a nasopharyngeal or oropharyngeal swab from each participant. Participants in the prospective study had the option to provide additional blood draws and questionnaires over a roughly two-month period. Prospective study blood samples were shipped either frozen or at room temperature before DNA extraction. From its cysteine to its phenylalanine, the CDR3 spans 16 amino acids. Here the CDR3 DNA is all that survives: 48 bases in frame from base 1. Trimming removed 1 base from V and 2 bases from J; the gene matches leave 5 bases unexplained. CDR1 SGHRS and CDR2 YFSETQ are derived from the germline V gene.

The data belong to a study of blood T cell repertoires in COVID-19 (dated by TCRdb to the early 2020s). Regarding the study in general: Samples from collaborators originated in the United States, Italy and Spain and spanned both the acute and convalescent phases of COVID-19. The repertoires were released in a freely available public database intended as a resource for research on the immune response to SARS-CoV-2. The material from the prospective study consisted of cDNA or gDNA derived from T cells, B-cell-depleted T cells, or PBMCs. The dataset comprised deeply sampled blood TCRbeta repertoires from subjects exposed to, actively infected with, or recovered from COVID-19. Where available, HLA class I and class II types were obtained from metadata supplied by the sample provider rather than from assay-based typing. Samples came from the ongoing ImmuneRACE study (first 160 participants) plus 1,254 subjects from 6 global collaborators. Sample metadata almost always included a de-identified subject ID, COVID-19 status, age in years and sex.

TCRbeta CDR3 regions were amplified from genomic DNA using the immunoSEQ Assay, a bias-controlled multiplex PCR. As for the original processing: Nucleated cell counts per sample were estimated from amplification of reference gene primers within the assay. Sequence reads were collapsed and filtered to measure the absolute abundance of every unique TCRbeta CDR3 rearrangement. For each sample, productive Simpson clonality was calculated as the square root of Simpson's diversity index across productive rearrangements. TCRdb mirrors the immuneACCESS table, restricted to in-frame sequences. Some clones are absent from its copies; in checked studies, under half trace to an unresolved V gene, and the reason for the others is unknown. V and J calls and clone size are copied from that table; D and trimming were computed from the DNA. Within this sample are roughly 230,000 clones, with roughly nine tenths of them counted one time only. The ten largest clones take up roughly 4% of the sample.

The research as a whole found: The amount of clinical and demographic metadata varied by source and participant and was provided uncurated.

Sequencing was performed on PBMCs or T cells enriched from blood (not recorded which). The receptor chain draws on TRBV5-1 and TRBJ2-7, with 11 junctional bases fitting TRBD1. The receptor comes from a woman in her 30s with acute COVID-19. The CDR3 has the sequence CASSLFGTGGTYEQYF. Here is the DNA: TGCGCCAGCAGCTTGTTTGGGACAGGGGGTACCTACGAGCAGTACTTC.